A selection of T cell receptor beta chains follows, all from one sample in a study of shared clonotypes between healthy human individuals. TCRdb's copy holds only in-frame clones and misses some; the assay was immunoSEQ multiplex PCR. The sample consists of about 2 million clones, roughly 94% of them appearing once. Sequenced material: naive CD4+ T cells sorted from blood. These receptor sequences come from a man younger than 35 in good health. Each CDR3 is given with its conserved first and last residue. D genes are given only for firm matches. Clone size is not always given. Where it is, it says once, few, many or a class for expanded clones.

cdr3_aa	cdr3_nt	v_call	j_call	d_call	clone_size
CASSPGIIPGNTIYF	TGTGCCAGCAGCCCCGGGATAATCCCTGGAAACACCATATATTTT	TRBV5-6	TRBJ1-3	.	.
CASSLVTQGIIEAFF	TGTGCCAGCAGCTTAGTCACACAGGGGATTATAGAAGCTTTCTTT	TRBV11-2	TRBJ1-1	TRBD1	.
CASSTQDRAGYGYTF	TGTGCCAGCAGCACCCAGGACAGGGCTGGCTATGGCTACACCTTC	TRBV7-9	TRBJ1-2	TRBD1	.
CSATKKTEAFF	TGCAGTGCCACAAAGAAGACTGAAGCTTTCTTT	TRBV20-1	TRBJ1-1	.	once
CASSIGVTTFF	TGTGCCAGCAGTATCGGAGTTACGACTTTCTTT	TRBV7-8	TRBJ1-1	.	.
CASSQRTGMNTEAFF	TGCGCCAGCAGCCAACGGACAGGGATGAACACTGAAGCTTTCTTT	TRBV4-1	TRBJ1-1	TRBD1	.
CATRGIDTQYF	TGTGCCACCCGCGGGATAGATACGCAGTATTTT	TRBV6-5	TRBJ2-3	.	once
CAISELDRGNYGYTF	TGTGCCATCAGTGAATTGGACAGGGGTAACTATGGCTACACCTTC	TRBV10-3	TRBJ1-2	TRBD1	.
CASSKQAGQSSYNSPLHF	TGTGCCAGCTCAAAACAGGCAGGGCAGAGCTCCTATAATTCACCCCTCCACTTT	TRBV18	TRBJ1-6	.	.
CASSQDPPYEQYF	TGTGCCAGCAGCCAAGATCCTCCCTACGAGCAGTACTTC	TRBV14	TRBJ2-7	.	.
CASRLGTPNYGYTF	TGTGCAAGTCGCTTAGGGACACCGAACTATGGCTACACCTTC	TRBV12-2	TRBJ1-2	.	.
CASSKGARGELFF	TGTGCCAGCAGTAAGGGGGCAAGAGGGGAGCTGTTTTTT	TRBV6-5	TRBJ2-2	TRBD1	.
CASSLELAGGGDTQYF	TGCGCCAGCAGCTTGGAACTAGCGGGAGGGGGTGATACGCAGTATTTT	TRBV5-1	TRBJ2-3	TRBD2	.
CAISEERQKAFF	TGTGCCATCAGTGAGGAGCGACAGAAGGCTTTCTTT	TRBV10-3	TRBJ1-1	.	.
CASGLGLRFYNSPLHF	TGTGCTAGTGGTTTGGGACTCAGGTTCTATAATTCACCCCTCCACTTT	TRBV12-5	TRBJ1-6	.	.
CASSNSPTSGRALVGELFF	TGTGCCAGCAGCAATAGCCCCACAAGTGGGAGGGCCTTGGTCGGGGAGCTGTTTTTT	TRBV11-2	TRBJ2-2	TRBD2	.
CARSLGLAGVYNEQFF	TGTGCCAGAAGCTTGGGACTAGCGGGAGTATACAATGAGCAGTTCTTC	TRBV5-3	TRBJ2-1	TRBD2	.
CASSKEDLYDMNTEAFF	TGTGCCAGCAGCAAAGAGGACTTATACGACATGAACACTGAAGCTTTCTTT	TRBV9	TRBJ1-1	.	.
CASKRPPKTQYF	TGTGCCAGCAAACGCCCGCCTAAGACCCAGTACTTC	TRBV2	TRBJ2-5	.	once
CASTRDEANEKLFF	TGTGCCAGCACCCGGGATGAGGCTAATGAAAAACTGTTTTTT	TRBV2	TRBJ1-4	.	.
CASSYASGGSGELFF	TGTGCCAGCAGTTACGCTAGCGGGGGTTCCGGGGAGCTGTTTTTT	TRBV6-5	TRBJ2-2	TRBD2	.
CASSSRAGGYPDTQYF	TGTGCCAGCAGCTCCCGGGCAGGGGGCTACCCAGATACGCAGTATTTT	TRBV5-6	TRBJ2-3	TRBD1	.
CASSYRDRSYGYTF	TGTGCCAGCAGTTACCGTGACAGGTCCTATGGCTACACCTTC	TRBV6-5	TRBJ1-2	.	.
CASSLGGPVSGNTIYF	TGTGCCAGCAGTCTTGGGGGTCCGGTCTCTGGAAACACCATATATTTT	TRBV28	TRBJ1-3	.	.
CASSWTSGRNEQFF	TGTGCCAGCAGCTGGACTAGCGGGAGGAATGAGCAGTTCTTC	TRBV7-2	TRBJ2-1	TRBD2	.
CASSILAGLENEQFF	TGTGCCAGTAGTATTTTAGCGGGTTTGGAAAATGAGCAGTTCTTC	TRBV19	TRBJ2-1	TRBD2	.
CASSTSGTGIGETQYF	TGTGCCAGCAGCACCTCCGGGACAGGGATTGGAGAGACCCAGTACTTC	TRBV7-2	TRBJ2-5	TRBD1	.
CASSVDTTSGKKFF	TGTGCCAGCAGCGTAGATACGACTAGCGGGAAGAAGTTCTTC	TRBV9	TRBJ2-1	TRBD2	.
CASSLPWTPGGNTIYF	TGTGCCAGCAGCTTGCCCTGGACGCCGGGAGGAAACACCATATATTTT	TRBV5-6	TRBJ1-3	.	.
CASTPGVGRGLAEAFF	TGTGCCAGCACCCCGGGGGTGGGAAGAGGCTTGGCTGAAGCTTTCTTT	TRBV6-6	TRBJ1-1	.	.
CASSRWGSYEQYF	TGTGCCAGCAGCCGCTGGGGCTCCTACGAGCAGTACTTC	TRBV5-4	TRBJ2-7	.	.
CASSLVWTLDTEAFF	TGTGCCAGCAGCTTAGTTTGGACATTGGACACTGAAGCTTTCTTT	TRBV7-2	TRBJ1-1	.	.
CASRLTRTGNQFF	TGTGCCAGTAGACTTACTCGGACTGGCAACCAGTTCTTC	TRBV19	TRBJ2-1	.	.